A single T cell receptor (beta chain) is shown here with its context. Its antigen is currently unknown. TCRdb's copy holds only in-frame clones and misses some; the assay was immunoSEQ multiplex PCR. The top ten hold about 9.3% of the sample, which has 64,000 or so clones, about 90% seen once. The sample belongs to a study of PD-1 blockade in classical Hodgkin lymphoma. Time point given: cycle 4 day 1 (C4D1), after about 6 weeks of nivolumab. Each patient's relapse followed autologous stem cell transplantation, and brentuximab vedotin exposure varied. Broader study findings: Relative to healthy donors, newly diagnosed patients reportedly had lower baseline TCR diversity, which was reported as lower still in relapsed/refractory patients.

The junction had 7 bases not matched to a gene; V was cut back by 7 bases and J by 4 bases. The CDR3 spans 14 residues. The germline V gene has CDR1 SGHAT and CDR2 FQNNGV. The sequence came from a human donor with classical Hodgkin lymphoma. Here the sequenced sample was peripheral blood mononuclear cells (PBMCs), taken before the fourth cycle of nivolumab. V usage is TRBV11-2 and J usage is TRBJ1-2, with 9 bases lining up with TRBD1. CDR3 sequence: CASTTGTGRYGYTF. CDR3 DNA sequence: TGTGCCAGCACCACCGGGACAGGGCGCTATGGCTACACCTTC.